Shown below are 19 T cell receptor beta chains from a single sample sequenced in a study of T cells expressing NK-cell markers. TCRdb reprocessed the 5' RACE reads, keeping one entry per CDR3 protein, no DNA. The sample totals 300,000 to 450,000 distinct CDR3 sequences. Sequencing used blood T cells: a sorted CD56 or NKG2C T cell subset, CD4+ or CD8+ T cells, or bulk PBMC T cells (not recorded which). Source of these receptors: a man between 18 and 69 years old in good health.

CDR3 in amino acids: CASSRDREGSGELFF. The V and J genes are TRBV2 and TRBJ2-2; the TCRdb D gene call, TRBD1, has no DNA to confirm it. This CDR3 spans 15 amino acids. The germline V gene encodes CDR1 SNHLY and CDR2 FYNNEI. The full variable domain, rest sourced from reference TRBV2 and TRBJ2-2, is EPEVTQTPSHQVTQMGQEVILRCVPISNHLYFYWYRQILGQKVEFLVSFYNNEISEKSEIFDDQFSVERPDGSNFTLKIRSTKLEDSAMYFCASSRDREGSGELFFGEGSRLTVL.

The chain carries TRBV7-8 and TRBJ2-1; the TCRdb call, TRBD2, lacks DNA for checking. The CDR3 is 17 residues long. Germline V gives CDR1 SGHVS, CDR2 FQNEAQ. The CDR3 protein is CASRPHPSGGLFGEQFF.

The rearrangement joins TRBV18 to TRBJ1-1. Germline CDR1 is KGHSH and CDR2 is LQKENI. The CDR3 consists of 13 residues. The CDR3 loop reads CASSPIRLSEAFF.

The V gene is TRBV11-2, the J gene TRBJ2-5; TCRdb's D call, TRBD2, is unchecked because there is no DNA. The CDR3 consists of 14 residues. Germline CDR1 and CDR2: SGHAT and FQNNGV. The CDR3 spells CASSISSGKETQYF.

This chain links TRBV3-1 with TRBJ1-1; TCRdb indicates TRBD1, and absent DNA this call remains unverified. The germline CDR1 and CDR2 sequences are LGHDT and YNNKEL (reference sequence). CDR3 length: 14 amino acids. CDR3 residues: CASSQAPQVPEAFF.

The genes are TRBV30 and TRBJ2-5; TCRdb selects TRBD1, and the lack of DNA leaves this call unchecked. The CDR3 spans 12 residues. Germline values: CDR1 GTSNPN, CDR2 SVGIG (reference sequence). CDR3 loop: CAWSTSFGTVYF.

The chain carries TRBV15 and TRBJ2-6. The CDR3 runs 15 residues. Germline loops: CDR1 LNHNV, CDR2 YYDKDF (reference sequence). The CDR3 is CATLRWASGANVLTF.

This CDR3 reads CASSFSHGQKETQYF. The rearrangement links TRBV7-6 to TRBJ2-5; TCRdb designates TRBD1, a call that cannot be tested without DNA. CDR1 SGHVS and CDR2 FNYEAQ come from the germline V gene. The CDR3 is 15 residues long.

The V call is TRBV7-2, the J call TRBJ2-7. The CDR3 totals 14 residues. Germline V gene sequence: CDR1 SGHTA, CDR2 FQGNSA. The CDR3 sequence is CASSLEGSSYEQYF.

CDR3 region: CAWRLRNSNQPQHF. This chain connects TRBV30 to TRBJ1-5. The CDR3 length is 14 residues. Germline V gene lookup returns CDR1 GTSNPN and CDR2 SVGIG (reference sequence).

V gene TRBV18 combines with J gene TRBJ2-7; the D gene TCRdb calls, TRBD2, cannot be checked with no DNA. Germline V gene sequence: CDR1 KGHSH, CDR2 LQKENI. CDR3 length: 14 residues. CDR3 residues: CASSPGAQGGEQYF.

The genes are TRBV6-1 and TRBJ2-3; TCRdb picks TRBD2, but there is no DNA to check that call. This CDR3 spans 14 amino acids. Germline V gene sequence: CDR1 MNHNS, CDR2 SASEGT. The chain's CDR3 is CASRRGVLTDTQYF.

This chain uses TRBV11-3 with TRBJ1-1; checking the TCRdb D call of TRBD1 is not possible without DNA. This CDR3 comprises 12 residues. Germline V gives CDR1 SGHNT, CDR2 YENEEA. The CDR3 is CASSLDGDTAFF.

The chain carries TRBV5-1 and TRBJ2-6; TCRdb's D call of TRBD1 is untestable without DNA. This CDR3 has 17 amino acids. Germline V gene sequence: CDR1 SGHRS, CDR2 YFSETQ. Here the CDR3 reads CASSLEGRGSGANVLTF.

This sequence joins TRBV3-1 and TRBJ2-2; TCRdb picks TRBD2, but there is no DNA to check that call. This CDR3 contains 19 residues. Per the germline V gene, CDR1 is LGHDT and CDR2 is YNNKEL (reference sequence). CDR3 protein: CASSQDRASGAANTGELFF.

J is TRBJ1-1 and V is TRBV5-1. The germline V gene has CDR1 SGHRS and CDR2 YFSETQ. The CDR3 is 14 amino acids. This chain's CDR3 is CASSLAAMNTEAFF.

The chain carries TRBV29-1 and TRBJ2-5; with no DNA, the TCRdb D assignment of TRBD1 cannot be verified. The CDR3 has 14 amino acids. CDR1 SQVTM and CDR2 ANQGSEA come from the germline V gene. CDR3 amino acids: CSAAHSGQGETQYF. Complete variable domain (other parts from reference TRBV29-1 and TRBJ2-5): SAVISQKPSRDICQRGTSLTIQCQVDSQVTMMFWYRQQPGQSLTLIATANQGSEATYESGFVIDKFPISRPNLTFSTLTVSNMSPEDSSIYLCSAAHSGQGETQYFGPGTRLLVL.

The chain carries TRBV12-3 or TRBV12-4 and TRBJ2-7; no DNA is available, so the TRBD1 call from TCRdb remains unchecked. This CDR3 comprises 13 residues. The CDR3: CASTGRVGHEQYF.

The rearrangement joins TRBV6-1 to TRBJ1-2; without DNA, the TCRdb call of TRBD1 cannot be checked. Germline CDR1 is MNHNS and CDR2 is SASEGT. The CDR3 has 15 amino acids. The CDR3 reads CASSVNRDRSYGYTF.